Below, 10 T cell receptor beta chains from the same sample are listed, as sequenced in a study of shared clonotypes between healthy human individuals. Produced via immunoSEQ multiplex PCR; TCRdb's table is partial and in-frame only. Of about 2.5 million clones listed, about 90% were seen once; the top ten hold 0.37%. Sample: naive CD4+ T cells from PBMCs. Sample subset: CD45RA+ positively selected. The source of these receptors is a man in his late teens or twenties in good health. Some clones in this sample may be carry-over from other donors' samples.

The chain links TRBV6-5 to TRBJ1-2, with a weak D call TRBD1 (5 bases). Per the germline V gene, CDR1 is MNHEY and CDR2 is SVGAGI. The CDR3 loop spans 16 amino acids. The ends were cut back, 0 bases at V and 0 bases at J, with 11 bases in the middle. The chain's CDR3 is CASSYSGGRANYGYTF. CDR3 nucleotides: TGTGCCAGCAGTTACTCAGGTGGCAGGGCTAACTATGGCTACACCTTC.

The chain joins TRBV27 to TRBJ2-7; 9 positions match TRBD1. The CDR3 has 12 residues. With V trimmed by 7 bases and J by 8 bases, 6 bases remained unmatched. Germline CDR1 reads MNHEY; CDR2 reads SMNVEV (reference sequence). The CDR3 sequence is CASKLQGAKQYF. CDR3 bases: TGTGCCAGCAAATTACAGGGGGCCAAGCAGTACTTC.

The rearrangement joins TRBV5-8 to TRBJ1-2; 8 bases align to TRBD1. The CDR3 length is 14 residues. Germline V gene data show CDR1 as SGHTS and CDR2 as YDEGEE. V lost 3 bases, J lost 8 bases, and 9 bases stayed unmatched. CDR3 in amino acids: CASSYGQGRGGYTF. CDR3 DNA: TGTGCCAGCAGCTACGGACAGGGAAGAGGAGGCTACACCTTC. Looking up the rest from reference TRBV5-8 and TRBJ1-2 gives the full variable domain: EAGVTQSPTHLIKTRGQQATLRCSPISGHTSVYWYQQALGLGLQFLLWYDEGEERNRGNFPPRFSGRQFPNYSSELNVNALELEDSALYLCASSYGQGRGGYTFGSGTRLTVV.

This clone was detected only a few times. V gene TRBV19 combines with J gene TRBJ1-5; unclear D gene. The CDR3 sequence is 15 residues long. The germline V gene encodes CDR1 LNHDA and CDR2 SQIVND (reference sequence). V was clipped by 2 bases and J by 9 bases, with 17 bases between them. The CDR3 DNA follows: TGTGCCAGTAGTATAAGTGGTGGGCCGGTGAGGCCCCAGCATTTT. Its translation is CASSISGGPVRPQHF.

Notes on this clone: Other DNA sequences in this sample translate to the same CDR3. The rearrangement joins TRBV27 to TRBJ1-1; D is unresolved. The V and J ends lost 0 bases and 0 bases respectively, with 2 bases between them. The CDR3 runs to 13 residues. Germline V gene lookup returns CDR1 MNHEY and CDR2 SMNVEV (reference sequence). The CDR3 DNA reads TGTGCCAGCAGTTTATCTGTGAACACTGAAGCTTTCTTT. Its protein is CASSLSVNTEAFF.

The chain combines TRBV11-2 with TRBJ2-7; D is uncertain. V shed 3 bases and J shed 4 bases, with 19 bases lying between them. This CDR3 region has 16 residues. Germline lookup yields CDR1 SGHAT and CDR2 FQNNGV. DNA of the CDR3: TGTGCCAGCAGCTTTATGACCTCACGACCGGATTACGAGCAGTACTTC. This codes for CASSFMTSRPDYEQYF.

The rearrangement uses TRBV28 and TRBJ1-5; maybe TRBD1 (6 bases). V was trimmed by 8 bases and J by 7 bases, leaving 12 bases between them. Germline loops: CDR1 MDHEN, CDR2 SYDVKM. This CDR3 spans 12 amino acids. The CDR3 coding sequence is TGTGCCAGCCGTCGGACAGTCCAGCCCCAGCATTTT. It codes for CASRRTVQPQHF.

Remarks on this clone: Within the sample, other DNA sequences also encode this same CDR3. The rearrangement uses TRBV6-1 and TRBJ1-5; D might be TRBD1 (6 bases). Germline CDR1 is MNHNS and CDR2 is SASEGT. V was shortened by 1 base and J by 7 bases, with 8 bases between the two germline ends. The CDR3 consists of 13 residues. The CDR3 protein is CASSEGGGQPQHF. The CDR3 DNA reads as TGTGCCAGCAGTGAAGGGGGGGGCCAGCCCCAGCATTTT.

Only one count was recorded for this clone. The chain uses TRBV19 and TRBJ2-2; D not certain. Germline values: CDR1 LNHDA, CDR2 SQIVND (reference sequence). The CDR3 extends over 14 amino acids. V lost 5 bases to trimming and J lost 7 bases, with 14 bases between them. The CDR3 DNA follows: TGTGCCAGTAGTTGGTGGGAAAAAGACGGGGAGCTGTTTTTT. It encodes CASSWWEKDGELFF.

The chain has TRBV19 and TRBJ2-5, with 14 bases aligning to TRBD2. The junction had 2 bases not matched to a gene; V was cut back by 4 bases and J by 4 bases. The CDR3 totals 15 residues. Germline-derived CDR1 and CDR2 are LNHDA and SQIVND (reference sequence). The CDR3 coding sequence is TGTGCCAGTAGTAGGGGACTAGCGGGAGTAGAGACCCAGTACTTC. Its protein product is CASSRGLAGVETQYF.